Below are 15 T cell receptor beta chains sequenced from a single sample in a study of blood T cell repertoires in COVID-19. Sequenced by immunoSEQ multiplex PCR; TCRdb stores in-frame clones only, minus some. The data contain about 26,000 clones, approximately 92% of them singletons. The sample comprised peripheral blood. The receptors derive from a human donor in a cohort sampled during active COVID-19.

This clone was detected a few times. The genes are TRBV27 and TRBJ2-2; 7 positions match TRBD2. V shed 10 bases, J shed 5 bases, and the junction held 19 bases outside the gene matches. Germline CDR1 MNHEY, CDR2 SMNVEV (reference sequence). This CDR3 region has 17 residues. This CDR3 reads CATSPTAGRAWTGELFF. The CDR3 nucleotides read TGTGCCACCTCTCCTACGGCAGGGAGGGCTTGGACCGGGGAGCTGTTTTTT.

The rearrangement joins TRBV5-4 to TRBJ2-7, with 7 bases that match TRBD1. The CDR3 sequence is 16 residues long. V shed 0 bases and J 1 base; nucleotides not matched to a gene: 7. Germline loops: CDR1 SGHNT, CDR2 YYREEE (reference sequence). The CDR3 region has the DNA TGTGCCAGCAGCTTGGGGCGGAGCAGGGGGTCCTACGAGCAGTACTTC. Translated, it gives CASSLGRSRGSYEQYF.

The chain employs TRBV6-5 and TRBJ2-7, with TRBD1 matching over 10 bases. The CDR3 has 14 residues. With V trimmed by 6 bases and J by 4 bases, 6 bases remained unmatched. In germline, CDR1 is MNHEY, CDR2 SVGAGI. The CDR3 bases are TGTGCCAGCAGCCACCAGGGACAGGGGTACGAGCAGTACTTC. Residues: CASSHQGQGYEQYF.

This chain links TRBV27 with TRBJ2-5; D gene ambiguous. This CDR3 spans 13 amino acids. CDR1 is MNHEY, CDR2 SMNVEV, per germline (reference sequence). Trimming shortened V by 5 bases and J by 5 bases, and 12 bases separated the two germline ends. The CDR3 region is CASSKASWETQYF. CDR3 nucleotide sequence: TGTGCCAGCAGTAAAGCCTCGTGGGAGACCCAGTACTTC.

The chain uses TRBV28 and TRBJ2-3; perhaps TRBD1 as D (6 bases). Germline-derived CDR1 and CDR2 are MDHEN and SYDVKM. The CDR3 length is 15 residues. The V and J ends lost 5 bases and 5 bases respectively, with 17 bases between them. CDR3 bases: TGTGCCAGCAGTACAGGGCAGGGGCCGGGAGATACGCAGTATTTT. Residues: CASSTGQGPGDTQYF.

V and J are TRBV5-1 and TRBJ1-1; D might be TRBD1 (5 bases). CDR3 length equals 15 residues. The germline V gene encodes CDR1 SGHRS and CDR2 YFSETQ. Deletions cut 7 bases from V and 1 base from J, with 17 bases between. The CDR3 DNA reads TGCGCCAGCCGCCCGGAGGGGACCGAGAACACTGAAGCTTTCTTT. This encodes CASRPEGTENTEAFF.

The chain carries TRBV19 and TRBJ1-5; a weak D match, TRBD1 (5 bases). The CDR3 length is 15 residues. The V end was cut by 1 base, the J end by 9 bases, with 16 bases between. Germline CDR1 is LNHDA and CDR2 is SQIVND (reference sequence). Here the CDR3 DNA reads TGTGCCAGTAGTATAGGTGGAACAGGCCCACGGCCCCAGCATTTT. Its protein product is CASSIGGTGPRPQHF.

The chain is built from TRBV7-2 and TRBJ1-4; a weak D match, TRBD1 (5 bases). Germline loops: CDR1 SGHTA, CDR2 FQGNSA. Deletions cut 1 base from V and 6 bases from J, with 12 bases between. The CDR3 is 15 residues long. CDR3 sequence: CASSLGGRVHEKLFF. The CDR3 nucleotides read TGTGCCAGCAGCTTAGGGGGCAGGGTGCATGAAAAACTGTTTTTT.

The chain's CDR3 is CASSAQDRGVQFF. The DNA of the CDR3 is TGTGCCAGCAGCGCCCAGGACCGGGGAGTGCAGTTCTTC. The chain is built from TRBV27 and TRBJ2-1; D may be TRBD2 (5 bases). V was cut by 6 bases and J by 12 bases, with 18 bases left in between. The length of the CDR3 is 13 residues. Per the germline V gene, CDR1 is MNHEY and CDR2 is SMNVEV (reference sequence).

The CDR3: CASSLEGATGFYNEQFF. The CDR3 coding sequence is TGCGCCAGCAGCTTGGAGGGGGCGACCGGATTCTACAATGAGCAGTTCTTC. This chain joins TRBV5-1 and TRBJ2-1; 7 positions agree with TRBD1. In germline, CDR1 is SGHRS, CDR2 YFSETQ. The V gene end was trimmed by 0 bases and the J gene end by 3 bases; junction bases not matched to a gene: 9. This CDR3 is built from 17 residues.

This chain connects TRBV6-5 to TRBJ2-1, with TRBD2 matching over 12 bases. CDR3 length: 16 residues. Trimming cost V 4 bases and J 10 bases; bases outside gene matches: 11. CDR1 is MNHEY, CDR2 SVGAGI, per germline. CDR3 DNA sequence: TGTGCCAGCAGTTTTCCCTCACTAGCGGGAGGAGTCGAGCAGTTCTTC. Translation gives CASSFPSLAGGVEQFF.

This rearrangement joins TRBV29-1 to TRBJ1-5; 7 bases match TRBD1. Germline trimming cut 4 bases from V and 7 bases from J; bases unmatched to any gene: 7. Germline lookup yields CDR1 SQVTM and CDR2 ANQGSEA. This CDR3 is built from 13 residues. This CDR3 is CSVAQQGRQPQHF. The DNA of the CDR3 is TGCAGCGTTGCCCAACAGGGGAGGCAGCCCCAGCATTTT.

The rearrangement joins TRBV30 to TRBJ1-4; D remains unclear. Germline CDR1 GTSNPN, CDR2 SVGIG (reference sequence). The CDR3 runs to 18 residues. V was pared by 3 bases and J by 0 bases, with 20 bases between. CDR3 nucleotides: TGTGCCTGGAGCCACCCCAGGACCGGAGGCCCAACTAATGAAAAACTGTTTTTT. Translation: CAWSHPRTGGPTNEKLFF.

The chain couples TRBV28 to TRBJ1-5; D is perhaps TRBD1 (6 bases). The V end was cut by 6 bases, the J end by 1 base, with 13 bases between. Germline CDR1 and CDR2: MDHEN and SYDVKM. This CDR3 contains 15 residues. CDR3 amino acids: CASRTTQGSNQPQHF. CDR3 bases: TGTGCCAGCAGGACGACACAGGGAAGCAATCAGCCCCAGCATTTT.

The chain links TRBV25-1 to TRBJ1-5; possible D gene TRBD1, 5 bases. Germline CDR1 MGHDK, CDR2 SYGVNS. Deletions cut 7 bases from V and 2 bases from J, with 12 bases between. This CDR3 has 14 residues. CDR3 protein: CASTASGGNQPQHF. CDR3 coding DNA: TGTGCCAGCACGGCGTCGGGGGGCAATCAGCCCCAGCATTTT.